This T cell receptor (beta chain) was recorded in a study of blood T cell repertoires in COVID-19. Original processing methods: Quantification of nucleated cells was approximated via reference gene primer amplification. Profiling relied on immunoSEQ multiplex PCR, and the TCRdb table lists in-frame clones only, not all of them. V and J calls and clone size come straight from that table; D and trimming were deduced from the DNA. The sample shows some 700,000 clones, about 87% of them seen only once. The CDR3 has 13 amino acids. V gave up 4 bases and J gave up 2 bases, with 6 bases separating them. Per the germline V gene, CDR1 is ENHRY and CDR2 is SYGVKD.

V and J are TRBV10-3 and TRBJ2-1; a possible D gene is TRBD1 (5 bases). This TCR derives from a woman aged 18-30 years with acute or convalescent COVID-19. Material for sequencing was peripheral blood. The CDR3: CAISGGPYNEQFF. The CDR3 DNA sequence: TGTGCCATCAGTGGGGGCCCCTACAATGAGCAGTTCTTC.